A single sample gave rise to the 8 T cell receptor beta chains below, sequenced in a study of T cell responses to AZD1222 COVID-19 vaccine. Sequencing was performed with immunoSEQ multiplex PCR; in TCRdb, only in-frame clones are kept and a portion is missing. The sample records 120,000 or so clones, around 93% being singletons. The specimen comprised peripheral blood, sampled on day 0 of AZD1222 vaccination. The receptors derive from an adult in good health.

J is TRBJ2-3 and V is TRBV10-3; possible D gene TRBD2, 5 bases. In germline, CDR1 is ENHRY, CDR2 SYGVKD. V lost 2 bases and J 1 base, leaving 13 bases between the germline ends. This CDR3 is 16 amino acids long. The CDR3 region is CAISERGGSGTDTQYF. The CDR3 nucleotides read TGTGCCATCAGTGAGCGGGGTGGAAGCGGCACAGATACGCAGTATTTT.

The chain combines TRBV18 with TRBJ1-2; a weak D match, TRBD1 (5 bases). Germline CDR1 reads KGHSH; CDR2 reads LQKENI. V lost 3 bases and J 3 bases, leaving 8 bases between the germline ends. The CDR3 length is 13 residues. The CDR3 region is CASSPGRDYGYTF. For the CDR3, the DNA is TGTGCCAGCTCACCTGGCAGGGACTATGGCTACACCTTC.

DNA of the CDR3: TGTGCCAGCAGTTTAACAAGCACAGATACGCAGTATTTT. It yields the protein CASSLTSTDTQYF. The V call is TRBV6-6, the J call TRBJ2-3; no clear D gene. Trimming cost V 4 bases and J 0 bases, with 5 bases left between them. Germline CDR1 reads MNHNY; CDR2 reads SVGAGI (reference sequence). CDR3 length: 13 residues.

The gene calls are TRBV10-3 and TRBJ1-3; tentative D call: TRBD1 (5 bases). The V and J ends lost 0 bases and 0 bases respectively, with 12 bases between them. The germline CDR1 and CDR2 sequences are ENHRY and SYGVKD. The CDR3 spans 17 residues. The CDR3 DNA reads as TGTGCCATCAGTGAGTCGACTTGGACACACTCTGGAAACACCATATATTTT. Residues: CAISESTWTHSGNTIYF.

This chain connects TRBV19 to TRBJ2-5; D is unclear. Trimming took 7 bases from V and 4 from J, leaving 13 bases between them. Germline CDR1 is LNHDA and CDR2 is SQIVND (reference sequence). The CDR3 extends over 13 amino acids. CDR3 bases: TGTGCCAGTAATCGCCTCCTGGGAGAGACCCAGTACTTC. This codes for CASNRLLGETQYF.

The V and J genes are TRBV6-6 and TRBJ2-3, with 7 bases lining up with TRBD2. The CDR3 extends over 16 amino acids. J gave up 0 bases and V 5 bases, and 8 bases lay outside the gene matches. Germline V lookup: CDR1 MNHNY, CDR2 SVGAGI (reference sequence). This CDR3 reads CASSRNSGSSTDTQYF. CDR3 nucleotide sequence: TGTGCCAGCAGTCGAAATAGCGGGTCTAGCACAGATACGCAGTATTTT.

The CDR3 region has the DNA TGTGCCAGCAGCGTATTTCAAGATACGCAGTATTTT. Translating it yields CASSVFQDTQYF. The chain has TRBV6-5 and TRBJ2-3, with D hard to call. Germline values: CDR1 MNHEY, CDR2 SVGAGI. The CDR3 consists of 12 residues. V was clipped by 6 bases and J by 5 bases, with 9 bases between them.

This clone was seen many times. The chain links TRBV12-3 or TRBV12-4 to TRBJ1-2; perhaps TRBD1 as D (5 bases). Trimming removed 6 bases from V and 3 bases from J, with 8 bases in between. The CDR3 sequence is 12 residues long. The CDR3: CASSRGDYGYTF. CDR3 coding DNA: TGTGCCAGCAGCCGAGGGGACTATGGCTACACCTTC.